The 29 T cell receptor beta chains presented below share a single source sample, sequenced in a study of blood T cell repertoires in COVID-19. The assay was immunoSEQ multiplex PCR, and TCRdb's table has in-frame clones only and misses some. Among hundreds of thousands of clones listed, nearly 90% were seen once. Sequencing was done on a sample of peripheral blood. The receptors stem from a woman under 30 who had recovered from COVID-19.

V is TRBV14 and J is TRBJ1-2; 8 nucleotides agree with TRBD1. V shed 4 bases and J 4 bases; nucleotides not matched to a gene: 5. The CDR3 is made up of 14 amino acids. The V gene's germline CDR1 is SGHDN and CDR2 FVKESK. Here the CDR3 reads CASSPGTGFYGYTF. The CDR3 nucleotides read TGTGCCAGCAGCCCCGGGACAGGATTCTATGGCTACACCTTC.

This clone was seen many times. This chain connects TRBV6-4 to TRBJ1-5; 8 bases map to TRBD1. CDR1 is MRHNA and CDR2 is SNTAGT in the germline V gene. The length of the CDR3 is 14 residues. The ends lost 6 bases at V and 9 bases at J; junction bases unmatched: 10. In DNA form, the CDR3 reads TGTGCCAGCAGCCAGACAGGGGAAGGTCCGCCCCAGCATTTT. Encoded protein: CASSQTGEGPPQHF.

There are a few counts of this clone. The J gene is TRBJ2-7, the V gene TRBV27; 9 nucleotides match TRBD1. The CDR3 is 14 amino acids. CDR1 is MNHEY, CDR2 SMNVEV, per germline (reference sequence). V was clipped by 2 bases and J by 4 bases; unmatched bases: 3. CDR3 region: CASSLTGGAYEQYF. The CDR3, as DNA: TGTGCCAGCAGTTTAACAGGGGGCGCGTACGAGCAGTACTTC.

The chain employs TRBV7-2 and TRBJ2-7, with 8 bases aligning to TRBD2. Trimming cost V 5 bases and J 2 bases; bases outside gene matches: 8. This CDR3 comprises 15 residues. Germline V gene data show CDR1 as SGHTA and CDR2 as FQGNSA. DNA for the CDR3: TGTGCCAGCAGCATAATAGCGGGGTCAGCCTACGAGCAGTACTTC. Protein: CASSIIAGSAYEQYF.

The gene calls are TRBV5-4 and TRBJ2-7; 7 bases map to TRBD1. Trimming cost V 4 bases and J 1 base; bases outside gene matches: 8. The CDR3 sequence is 15 residues long. Germline lookup yields CDR1 SGHNT and CDR2 YYREEE (reference sequence). CDR3 coding DNA: TGTGCCAGCAGCACGCAGACAGGGCTTTCCTACGAGCAGTACTTC. Translated: CASSTQTGLSYEQYF.

The chain joins TRBV20-1 to TRBJ2-5; D gene uncertain. The germline V gene encodes CDR1 DFQATT and CDR2 SNEGSKA (reference sequence). This CDR3 contains 11 residues. Trimming shortened V by 3 bases and J by 6 bases, and 8 bases separated the two germline ends. The CDR3 sequence is CSARGGQTQYF. CDR3 coding DNA: TGCAGTGCTAGGGGTGGGCAGACCCAGTACTTC.

This sequence joins TRBV9 and TRBJ1-1, with 11 nucleotides matching TRBD1. Germline V lookup: CDR1 SGDLS, CDR2 YYNGEE. The CDR3 spans 15 residues. The trim removed 3 bases at V and 8 bases at J, leaving 9 bases unmatched. The CDR3 is CASSERTGGDLEAFF. The CDR3 DNA sequence: TGTGCCAGCAGCGAAAGGACAGGGGGCGACTTAGAAGCTTTCTTT.

The rearrangement uses TRBV7-2 and TRBJ2-5; TRBD1 matches at 8 bases. CDR1 and CDR2 from the germline V gene are SGHTA and FQGNSA. The ends lost 3 bases at V and 3 bases at J; junction bases unmatched: 0. CDR3 length equals 13 residues. The CDR3 nucleotides are TGTGCCAGCAGCTTGGGACAGGAAGAGACCCAGTACTTC. Amino acid sequence: CASSLGQEETQYF. Using reference TRBV7-2 and TRBJ2-5 for the parts outside the CDR3, the full variable domain is GAGVSQSPSNKVTEKGKDVELRCDPISGHTALYWYRQSLGQGLEFLIYFQGNSAPDKSGLPSDRFSAERTGGSVSTLTIQRTQQEDSAVYLCASSLGQEETQYFGPGTRLLVL.

CDR3 sequence: CASSPGVLAYEQYF. CDR3 nucleotides: TGTGCCAGCAGCCCCGGAGTGTTGGCCTACGAGCAGTACTTC. The chain employs TRBV11-1 and TRBJ2-7; no definite D call. The CDR3 contains 14 residues. The germline V gene encodes CDR1 SGHAT and CDR2 FQDESV (reference sequence). The V end lost 5 bases, the J end lost 2 bases, and 13 bases lay between the germline ends. Supplemented by reference TRBV11-1 and TRBJ2-7, the full variable domain reads EAEVAQSPRYKITEKSQAVAFWCDPISGHATLYWYRQILGQGPELLVQFQDESVVDDSQLPKDRFSAERLKGVDSTLKIQPAELGDSAMYLCASSPGVLAYEQYFGPGTRLTVT.

The V and J genes are TRBV15 and TRBJ1-2; 11 bases map to TRBD1. V shed 5 bases and J 7 bases; nucleotides not matched to a gene: 6. This CDR3 comprises 14 residues. Germline V CDR1 and CDR2: LNHNV, YYDKDF (reference sequence). CDR3 in amino acids: CATSGGQGAVGYTF. Written as DNA, the CDR3 is TGTGCCACCAGCGGTGGACAGGGGGCGGTTGGCTACACCTTC.

The rearrangement links TRBV6-2 or TRBV6-3 to TRBJ2-5; TRBD1 aligns across 7 bases. The CDR3 is 15 residues long. CDR1 MNHEY and CDR2 SVGEGT come from the germline V gene. The ends lost 1 base at V and 1 base at J; junction bases unmatched: 3. This chain's CDR3 is CASSYFGQVQETQYF. The CDR3 DNA follows: TGTGCCAGCAGTTACTTCGGACAGGTCCAAGAGACCCAGTACTTC.

V and J are TRBV13 and TRBJ1-3; D unclear. The CDR3 has 14 residues. Between the trimmed V and J ends, which lost 4 bases and 1 base, there was a span of 8 bases. Per germline, CDR1 PRHDT and CDR2 FYEKMQ (reference sequence). The CDR3 nucleotides read TGTGCCAGCAGCTCAACAAGATCTGGAAACACCATATATTTT. It yields the protein CASSSTRSGNTIYF.

The chain carries TRBV3-1 (or the pseudogene TRBV3-2) and TRBJ1-1; D gene ambiguous. Germline V gene lookup returns CDR1 LGHDT and CDR2 YNNKEL (reference sequence). The CDR3 is 13 residues long. V lost 2 bases, J lost 1 base, and 5 bases lay in between. The CDR3 DNA sequence: TGTGCCAGCAGCCAAACAGCGAACACTGAAGCTTTCTTT. Translating gives CASSQTANTEAFF.

This sequence joins TRBV5-6 and TRBJ2-3, with 12 positions matching TRBD2. CDR1 is SGHDT and CDR2 is YYEEEE in the germline V gene. The length of the CDR3 is 14 residues. The J segment lost 8 bases and the V segment lost 8 bases, leaving 9 bases of the junction unmatched. In nucleotides, the CDR3 is TGTGCCAGTTACGGACTAGCGGGAACGGGTACGCAGTATTTT. Protein sequence: CASYGLAGTGTQYF.

The V call is TRBV30, the J call TRBJ2-2, with a weak D call TRBD1 (6 bases). Germline values: CDR1 GTSNPN, CDR2 SVGIG (reference sequence). V lost 0 bases, J lost 4 bases, and 6 bases lay in between. This CDR3 contains 13 residues. CDR3: CAWSVQGTGELFF. The DNA for the CDR3 is TGTGCCTGGAGTGTACAGGGCACCGGGGAGCTGTTTTTT.

The chain combines TRBV10-2 with TRBJ2-6, with TRBD2 matching over 8 bases. The CDR3 runs 16 residues. After removal of 0 bases from V and 3 bases from J, the junction contained 1 base not matched to a gene. From germline, CDR1 is WSHSY and CDR2 SAAADI. The CDR3 sequence is CASSESAGVGANVLTF. The DNA for the CDR3 is TGCGCCAGCAGTGAGTCAGCGGGAGTTGGGGCCAACGTCCTGACTTTC.

V and J are TRBV10-1 and TRBJ2-6, with 9 bases identical to TRBD1. This CDR3 has 16 residues. The V gene end was trimmed by 4 bases and the J gene end by 2 bases; junction bases not matched to a gene: 3. CDR1 and CDR2 (germline): WNHNN, SYGVQD (reference sequence). The DNA for the CDR3 is TGCGCCAGCAGTGTAACAGGGGGCCCTGGGGCCAACGTCCTGACTTTC. Amino acid sequence: CASSVTGGPGANVLTF.

V usage is TRBV6-2 or TRBV6-3 and J usage is TRBJ2-3; no definite D call. The germline gives CDR1 MNHEY, CDR2 SVGEGT. V lost 4 bases and J lost 4, with 12 bases in between. CDR3 length equals 14 residues. The CDR3 DNA is TGTGCCAGCAGTTCCGTTCCCCCCCCAGATACGCAGTATTTT. Protein: CASSSVPPPDTQYF.

The rearrangement uses TRBV6-5 and TRBJ1-1; D not certain. The length of the CDR3 is 13 residues. Germline-derived CDR1 and CDR2 are MNHEY and SVGAGI. V lost 4 bases, J lost 3 bases, and 9 bases lay in between. In DNA, the CDR3 is TGTGCCAGCAGTTTAGTGAGGGACACTGAAGCTTTCTTT. It encodes CASSLVRDTEAFF.

The chain links TRBV7-2 to TRBJ2-1; the D gene is possibly TRBD2 (6 bases). CDR3 length equals 17 residues. Germline V gives CDR1 SGHTA, CDR2 FQGNSA. V was clipped by 2 bases and J by 7 bases, with 21 bases between them. CDR3 in amino acids: CASSLFSLVLGGNEQFF. In nucleotides, the CDR3 is TGTGCCAGCAGCTTATTCTCATTAGTACTAGGAGGGAATGAGCAGTTCTTC.

The CDR3 reads CASSLREAPYEQYF. The CDR3 DNA is TGTGCCAGCAGCCTTCGAGAGGCGCCCTACGAGCAGTACTTC. The chain joins TRBV5-4 to TRBJ2-7; D remains ambiguous. V dropped 4 bases and J dropped 2 bases, with 13 bases sitting between them. This CDR3 is built from 14 residues. Germline V gene sequence: CDR1 SGHNT, CDR2 YYREEE (reference sequence).

The chain uses TRBV27 and TRBJ2-7, with 7 bases identical to TRBD1. V lost 3 bases, J lost 4 bases, and 6 bases stayed unmatched. The CDR3 extends over 14 amino acids. Looked up from germline, CDR1 is MNHEY and CDR2 is SMNVEV (reference sequence). For the CDR3, the DNA is TGTGCCAGCAGTTTGTACAGGGGCGTTTACGAGCAGTACTTC. Translation: CASSLYRGVYEQYF.

V and J are TRBV27 and TRBJ2-7; 7 bases map to TRBD2. The CDR3 consists of 14 residues. After removal of 8 bases from V and 3 bases from J, the junction contained 10 bases not matched to a gene. Germline V gene sequence: CDR1 MNHEY, CDR2 SMNVEV (reference sequence). The CDR3 spells CASGRAGLHYEQYF. CDR3 nucleotide sequence: TGTGCCAGCGGACGAGCGGGACTCCACTACGAGCAGTACTTC.

This sequence joins TRBV18 and TRBJ2-1; 8 positions match TRBD1. The CDR3 length is 14 residues. Germline values: CDR1 KGHSH, CDR2 LQKENI. Trimming cost V 4 bases and J 5 bases; bases outside gene matches: 4. The CDR3, as DNA: TGTGCCAGCTCACGGGACAGGTCTGACAATGAGCAGTTCTTC. It translates to CASSRDRSDNEQFF.

This clone was seen more than once but under ten times. The gene calls are TRBV6-2 or TRBV6-3 and TRBJ2-1, with 7 bases fitting TRBD2. V lost 4 bases to trimming and J lost 8 bases; unmatched junction nucleotides: 8. CDR3 length: 14 amino acids. Per germline, CDR1 MNHEY and CDR2 SVGEGT. DNA for the CDR3: TGTGCCAGCAGTTCCGGGACTAATGCCGATGAGCAGTTCTTC. Encoded protein: CASSSGTNADEQFF.

The chain employs TRBV13 and TRBJ1-2; 7 nucleotides match TRBD1. The trim removed 5 bases at V and 0 bases at J, leaving 9 bases unmatched. Germline CDR1 PRHDT, CDR2 FYEKMQ (reference sequence). There are 16 residues in the CDR3. For the CDR3, the DNA is TGTGCCAGCAGCAGAAGAGGGGGCACAGCTAACTATGGCTACACCTTC. Translated, it gives CASSRRGGTANYGYTF.

The sample holds a few counts of this clone. This chain links TRBV5-1 with TRBJ2-7, with TRBD2 as a possible D gene (5 bases). The ends were cut back, 5 bases at V and 4 bases at J, with 10 bases in the middle. CDR3 size: 12 residues. Per the germline V gene, CDR1 is SGHRS and CDR2 is YFSETQ. The CDR3 DNA reads as TGCGCCAGCAGGGATAGAGGGTACGAGCAGTACTTC. Its protein is CASRDRGYEQYF.

This sequence joins TRBV7-3 and TRBJ2-5; weak D call: TRBD1 (6 bases). CDR1 SGHTA and CDR2 FQGTGA come from the germline V gene. This CDR3 is built from 14 residues. Trimming removed 5 bases at V and 5 bases at J, with 15 bases between. The CDR3 DNA reads TGTGCCAGCAGCGCCCGGACAGTCGGGGAGACCCAGTACTTC. Its translation is CASSARTVGETQYF.

The V gene is TRBV2, the J gene TRBJ1-2; 9 bases are shared with TRBD1. The germline gives CDR1 SNHLY, CDR2 FYNNEI. The trim removed 5 bases at V and 6 bases at J, leaving 1 base unmatched. This CDR3 comprises 12 residues. The CDR3 sequence: CASSRTGDGYTF. Here the CDR3 DNA reads TGTGCCAGCAGTCGGACAGGGGATGGCTACACCTTC.